This T cell receptor beta chain was recorded in a study of T cell responses to AZD1222 COVID-19 vaccine. This clone was seen only a few times. Measured with immunoSEQ multiplex PCR; TCRdb has only the in-frame clones, and not every one. Here the sample spans 150,000 or so clones, approximately 87% being singletons. This CDR3 has 20 residues. V shed 4 bases, J shed 4 bases, and the junction held 21 bases outside the gene matches. Germline CDR1 reads SGHKS; CDR2 reads YYEKEE (reference sequence). Source: peripheral blood, taken 28 days after the second AZD1222 dose. The clonotype was recovered from an adult who received the AZD1222 COVID-19 vaccine. The chain links TRBV5-5 to TRBJ1-3, with TRBD1 matching 9 bases. CDR3 DNA sequence: TGTGCCAGCAGCCGTCTATTCCGGGACAGGGTCAGTCTCTCAGGAAACACCATATATTTT. It translates to CASSRLFRDRVSLSGNTIYF.